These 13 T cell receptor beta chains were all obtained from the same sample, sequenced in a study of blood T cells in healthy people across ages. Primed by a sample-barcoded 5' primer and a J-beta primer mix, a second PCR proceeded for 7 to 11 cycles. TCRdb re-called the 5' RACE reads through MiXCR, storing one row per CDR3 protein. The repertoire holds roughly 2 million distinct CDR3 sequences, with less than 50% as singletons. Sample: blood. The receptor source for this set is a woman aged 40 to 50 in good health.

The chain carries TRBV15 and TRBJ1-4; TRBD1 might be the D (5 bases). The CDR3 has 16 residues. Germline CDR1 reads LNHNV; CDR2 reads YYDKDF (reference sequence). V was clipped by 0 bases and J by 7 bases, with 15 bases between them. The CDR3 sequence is CATSRDRPGAGEKLFF. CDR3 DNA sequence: TGTGCCACCAGCAGAGATCGGCCCGGGGCAGGTGAAAAACTGTTTTTT.

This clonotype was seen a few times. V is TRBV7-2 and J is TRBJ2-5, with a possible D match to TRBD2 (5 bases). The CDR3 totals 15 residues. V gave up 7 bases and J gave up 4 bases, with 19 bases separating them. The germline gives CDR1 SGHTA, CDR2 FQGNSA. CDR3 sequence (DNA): TGTGCCAGCAATCCCGGGCGGGTGGTAAGAGAGACCCAGTACTTC. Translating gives CASNPGRVVRETQYF.

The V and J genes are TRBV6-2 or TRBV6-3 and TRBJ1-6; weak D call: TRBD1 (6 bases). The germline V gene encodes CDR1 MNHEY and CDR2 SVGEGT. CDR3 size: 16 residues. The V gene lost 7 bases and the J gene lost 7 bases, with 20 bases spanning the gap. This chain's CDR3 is CASNAQTGGPNSPLHF. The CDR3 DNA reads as TGTGCCAGCAACGCCCAGACAGGAGGACCAAATTCACCCCTCCACTTT.

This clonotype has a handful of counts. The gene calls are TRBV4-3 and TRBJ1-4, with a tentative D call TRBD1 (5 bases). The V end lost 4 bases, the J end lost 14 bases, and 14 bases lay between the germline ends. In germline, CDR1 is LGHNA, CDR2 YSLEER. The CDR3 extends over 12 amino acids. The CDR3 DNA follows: TGCGCCAGCAGCCCGGAGTGGGGGTGGCTGTTTTTT. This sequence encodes CASSPEWGWLFF.

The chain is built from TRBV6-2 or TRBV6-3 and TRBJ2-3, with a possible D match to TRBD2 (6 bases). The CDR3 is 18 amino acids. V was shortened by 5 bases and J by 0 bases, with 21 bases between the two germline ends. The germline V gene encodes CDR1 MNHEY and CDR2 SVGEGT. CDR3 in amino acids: CASSPYSPGTDSTDTQYF. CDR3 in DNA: TGTGCCAGCAGTCCCTATTCCCCCGGGACTGACAGCACAGATACGCAGTATTTT.

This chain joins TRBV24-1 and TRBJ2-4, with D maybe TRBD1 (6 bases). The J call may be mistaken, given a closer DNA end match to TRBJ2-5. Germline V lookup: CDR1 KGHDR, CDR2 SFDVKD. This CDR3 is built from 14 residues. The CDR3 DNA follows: TGTGCCACCAGTAACAGGGAAGGGGGAGAGACCCAGTACTTC. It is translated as CATSNREGGETQYF.

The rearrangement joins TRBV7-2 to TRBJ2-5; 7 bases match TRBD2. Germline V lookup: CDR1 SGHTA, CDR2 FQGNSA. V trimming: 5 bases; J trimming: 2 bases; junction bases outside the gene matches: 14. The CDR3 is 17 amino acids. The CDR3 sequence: CASSPMGLASGQETQYF. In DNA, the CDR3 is TGTGCCAGCAGCCCAATGGGTCTGGCTAGCGGACAAGAGACCCAGTACTTC.

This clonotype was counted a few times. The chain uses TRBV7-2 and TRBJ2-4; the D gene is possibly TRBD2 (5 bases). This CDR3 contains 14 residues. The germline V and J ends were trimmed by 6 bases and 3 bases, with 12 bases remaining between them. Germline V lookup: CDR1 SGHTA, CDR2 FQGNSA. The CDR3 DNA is TGTGCCAGCAGGGACGGGATAGTCAAAAACATTCAGTACTTC. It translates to CASRDGIVKNIQYF.

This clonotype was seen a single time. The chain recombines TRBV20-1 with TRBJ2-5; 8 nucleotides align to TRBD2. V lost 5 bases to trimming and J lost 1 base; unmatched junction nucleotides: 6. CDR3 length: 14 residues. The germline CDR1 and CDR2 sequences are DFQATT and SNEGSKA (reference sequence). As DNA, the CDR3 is TGCAGTGCTGGGAAGCGGGGGCTCCAAGAGACCCAGTACTTC. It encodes CSAGKRGLQETQYF.

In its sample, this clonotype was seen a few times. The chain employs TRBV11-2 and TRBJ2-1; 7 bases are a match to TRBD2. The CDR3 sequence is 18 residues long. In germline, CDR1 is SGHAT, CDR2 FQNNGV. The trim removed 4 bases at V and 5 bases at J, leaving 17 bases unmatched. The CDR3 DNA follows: TGTGCCAGCAGCTACATGCAGAGCGGGGTGACCCCCCACAATGAGCAGTTCTTC. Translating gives CASSYMQSGVTPHNEQFF. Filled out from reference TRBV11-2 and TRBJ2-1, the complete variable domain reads EAGVAQSPRYKIIEKRQSVAFWCNPISGHATLYWYQQILGQGPKLLIQFQNNGVVDDSQLPKDRFSAERLKGVDSTLKIQPAKLEDSAVYLCASSYMQSGVTPHNEQFFGPGTRLTVL.

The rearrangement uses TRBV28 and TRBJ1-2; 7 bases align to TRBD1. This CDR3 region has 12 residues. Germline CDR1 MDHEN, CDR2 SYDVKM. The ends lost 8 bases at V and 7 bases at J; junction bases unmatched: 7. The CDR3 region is CASVQGIGGYTF. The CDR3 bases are TGTGCCAGCGTACAGGGGATTGGTGGCTACACCTTC.

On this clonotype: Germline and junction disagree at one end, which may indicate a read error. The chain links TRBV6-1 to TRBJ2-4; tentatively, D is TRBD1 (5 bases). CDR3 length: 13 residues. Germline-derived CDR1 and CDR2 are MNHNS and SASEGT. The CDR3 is CAGSAGTKNIQYF. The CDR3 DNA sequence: TGTGCCGGCAGTGCAGGGACCAAAAACATTCAGTACTTC.

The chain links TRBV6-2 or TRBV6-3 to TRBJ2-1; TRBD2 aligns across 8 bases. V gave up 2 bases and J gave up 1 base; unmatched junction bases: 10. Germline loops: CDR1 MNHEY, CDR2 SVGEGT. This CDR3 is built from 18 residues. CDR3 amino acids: CASSYTKLAGVSYNEQFF. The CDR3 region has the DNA TGTGCCAGCAGTTACACAAAGCTAGCGGGCGTATCCTACAATGAGCAGTTCTTC.